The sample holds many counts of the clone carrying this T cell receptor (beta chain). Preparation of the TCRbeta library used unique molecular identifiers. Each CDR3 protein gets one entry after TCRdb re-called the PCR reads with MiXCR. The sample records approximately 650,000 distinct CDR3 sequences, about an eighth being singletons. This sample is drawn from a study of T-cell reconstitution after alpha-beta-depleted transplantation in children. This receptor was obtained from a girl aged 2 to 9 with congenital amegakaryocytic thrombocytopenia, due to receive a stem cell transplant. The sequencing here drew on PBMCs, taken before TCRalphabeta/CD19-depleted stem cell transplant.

This chain's CDR3 is CASSQEQLDTQYF. In DNA form, the CDR3 reads TGCGCCAGCAGCCAGGAGCAGTTAGATACGCAGTATTTT. J is TRBJ2-3 and V is TRBV5-1; D gene uncertain. CDR3 length: 13 amino acids. V was trimmed by 4 bases and J by 5 bases, leaving 11 bases between them. Germline loops: CDR1 SGHRS, CDR2 YFSETQ.